The 5 T cell receptor beta chains given below trace back to one sample, sequenced in a study of blood T cell repertoires in COVID-19. Profiled with immunoSEQ multiplex PCR; TCRdb holds only in-frame clones, not every one. The sample has some 300,000 clones; 75% to 90% are singletons. Input material: PBMCs or T cells enriched from blood (not recorded which). The receptors were sampled from a woman aged 40 to 55 who had recovered from COVID-19.

The V and J genes are TRBV9 and TRBJ2-7; 10 nucleotides align to TRBD2. Germline loops: CDR1 SGDLS, CDR2 YYNGEE. Trimming at V came to 2 bases and at J to 1 base, leaving 6 bases not matched to a gene. There are 16 residues in the CDR3. The DNA for the CDR3 is TGTGCCAGCAGCGTGGGGCTAGCGGGGGATTCCTACGAGCAGTACTTC. Protein sequence: CASSVGLAGDSYEQYF. Full variable domain (rest looked up from reference TRBV9 and TRBJ2-7): DSGVTQTPKHLITATGQRVTLRCSPRSGDLSVYWYQQSLDQGLQFLIQYYNGEERAKGNILERFSAQQFPDLHSELNLSSLELGDSALYFCASSVGLAGDSYEQYFGPGTRLTVT.

V is TRBV4-1 and J is TRBJ1-6; no firm D call. Germline loops: CDR1 MGHRA, CDR2 YSYEKL. The CDR3 covers 13 residues. V lost 1 base, J lost 7 bases, and 5 bases lay in between. The CDR3 bases are TGCGCCAGCAGCCAAGTCGGGAATTCACCCCTCCACTTT. Translating gives CASSQVGNSPLHF.

The sample holds a few counts of this clone. The chain employs TRBV6-2 or TRBV6-3 and TRBJ2-1; TRBD2 agrees at 10 bases. CDR3 length: 15 amino acids. Per germline, CDR1 MNHEY and CDR2 SVGEGT. The J segment lost 7 bases and the V segment lost 1 base, leaving 4 bases of the junction unmatched. The CDR3 sequence: CASSYLASGRNEQFF. CDR3 coding DNA: TGTGCCAGCAGTTACTTGGCTAGCGGGAGAAATGAGCAGTTCTTC.

V gene TRBV13 combines with J gene TRBJ2-3; D is unclear. The germline V and J ends were trimmed by 1 base and 6 bases, with 2 bases remaining between them. There are 11 residues in the CDR3. Germline V gives CDR1 PRHDT, CDR2 FYEKMQ (reference sequence). The CDR3 here is CASSLADTQYF. CDR3 nucleotide sequence: TGTGCCAGCAGCTTAGCGGATACGCAGTATTTT.

This chain joins TRBV5-4 and TRBJ2-3; 9 nucleotides agree with TRBD2. Germline CDR1 and CDR2: SGHNT and YYREEE (reference sequence). With 2 bases clipped from V and 4 bases from J, the junction kept 8 bases outside the gene matches. This CDR3 contains 16 residues. The CDR3 DNA is TGTGCCAGCAGCTTAGGAGCGGGGGGTGGGTCAGATACGCAGTATTTT. Translating gives CASSLGAGGGSDTQYF. Full variable domain (outside the CDR3, taken from reference TRBV5-4 and TRBJ2-3): ETGVTQSPTHLIKTRGQQVTLRCSSQSGHNTVSWYQQALGQGPQFIFQYYREEENGRGNFPPRFSGLQFPNYSSELNVNALELDDSALYLCASSLGAGGGSDTQYFGPGTRLTVL.